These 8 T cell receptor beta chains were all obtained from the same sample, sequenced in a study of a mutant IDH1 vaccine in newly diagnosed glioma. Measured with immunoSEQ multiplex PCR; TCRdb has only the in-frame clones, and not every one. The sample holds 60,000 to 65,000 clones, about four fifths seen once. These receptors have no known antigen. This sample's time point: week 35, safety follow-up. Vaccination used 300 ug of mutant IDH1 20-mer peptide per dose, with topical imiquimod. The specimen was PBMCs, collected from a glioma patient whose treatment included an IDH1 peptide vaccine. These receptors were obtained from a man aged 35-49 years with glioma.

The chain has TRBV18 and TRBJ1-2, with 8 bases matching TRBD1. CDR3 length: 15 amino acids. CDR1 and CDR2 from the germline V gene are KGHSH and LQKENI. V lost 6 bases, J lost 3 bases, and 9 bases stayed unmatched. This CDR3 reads CASSYARGRDYGYTF. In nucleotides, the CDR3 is TGTGCCAGCTCGTATGCCAGGGGGCGCGACTATGGCTACACCTTC.

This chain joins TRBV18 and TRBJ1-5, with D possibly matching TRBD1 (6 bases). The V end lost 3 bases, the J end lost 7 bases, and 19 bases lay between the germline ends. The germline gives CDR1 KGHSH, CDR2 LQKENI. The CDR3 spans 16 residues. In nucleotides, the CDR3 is TGTGCCAGCTCACCTGACTCCTACAGGGCAGCCCAGCCCCAGCATTTT. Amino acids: CASSPDSYRAAQPQHF.

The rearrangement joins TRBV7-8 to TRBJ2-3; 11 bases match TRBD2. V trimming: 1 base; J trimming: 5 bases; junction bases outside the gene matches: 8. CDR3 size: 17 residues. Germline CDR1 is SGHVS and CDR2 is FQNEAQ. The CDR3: CASSLVTSGSSGDTQYF. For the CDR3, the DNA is TGTGCCAGCAGCTTAGTCACTAGCGGGAGTTCTGGAGATACGCAGTATTTT.

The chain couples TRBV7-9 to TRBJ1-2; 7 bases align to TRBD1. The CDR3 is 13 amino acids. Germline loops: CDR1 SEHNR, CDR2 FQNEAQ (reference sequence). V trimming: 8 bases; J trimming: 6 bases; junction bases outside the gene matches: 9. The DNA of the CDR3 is TGTGCCAGCCACCCCGGGACAGAGAATGGCTACACCTTC. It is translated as CASHPGTENGYTF.

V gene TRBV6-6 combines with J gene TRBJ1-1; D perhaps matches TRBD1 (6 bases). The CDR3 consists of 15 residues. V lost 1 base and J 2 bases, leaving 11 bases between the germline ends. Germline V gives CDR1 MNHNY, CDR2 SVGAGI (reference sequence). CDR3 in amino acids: CASSYFRQANTEAFF. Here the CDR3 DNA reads TGTGCCAGCAGTTACTTTCGACAGGCAAACACTGAAGCTTTCTTT.

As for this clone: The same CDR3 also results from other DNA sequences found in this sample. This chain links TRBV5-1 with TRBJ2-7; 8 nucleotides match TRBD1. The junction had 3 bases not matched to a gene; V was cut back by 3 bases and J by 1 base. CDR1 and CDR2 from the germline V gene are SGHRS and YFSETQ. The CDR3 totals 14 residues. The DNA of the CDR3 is TGCGCCAGCAGCTCCGGGACAGGATCCTACGAGCAGTACTTC. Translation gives CASSSGTGSYEQYF.

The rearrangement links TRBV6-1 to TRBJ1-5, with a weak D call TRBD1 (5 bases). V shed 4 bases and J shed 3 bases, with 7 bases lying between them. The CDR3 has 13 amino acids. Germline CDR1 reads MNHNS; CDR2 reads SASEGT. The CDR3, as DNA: TGTGCCAGCAGTGGGGGGAACAATCAGCCCCAGCATTTT. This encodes CASSGGNNQPQHF.

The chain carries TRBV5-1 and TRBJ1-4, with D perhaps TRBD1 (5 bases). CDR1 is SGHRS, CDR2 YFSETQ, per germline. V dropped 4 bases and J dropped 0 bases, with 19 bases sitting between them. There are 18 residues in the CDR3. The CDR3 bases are TGCGCCAGCAGCAGGGGAGATGACAGCTTTACAACTAATGAAAAACTGTTTTTT. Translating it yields CASSRGDDSFTTNEKLFF.